This TCR beta chain came from a study of blood T cell repertoires in COVID-19. The assay was immunoSEQ multiplex PCR, and TCRdb's table has in-frame clones only and misses some. The table has about 410,000 clones, roughly 90% seen once. This clone was counted a single time. Germline trimming cut 4 bases from V and 1 base from J; bases unmatched to any gene: 5. The CDR3 runs to 15 residues. Germline CDR1 reads ENHRY; CDR2 reads SYGVKD. The sequenced sample was PBMCs or T cells enriched from blood (not recorded which). The chain has TRBV10-3 and TRBJ1-1; TRBD1 aligns across 8 bases. This receptor was taken from a woman younger than 45 who had recovered from COVID-19. For the CDR3, the DNA is TGTGCCATCAGTGCCCAGGGGGCCTCGAACACTGAAGCTTTCTTT. Its protein product is CAISAQGASNTEAFF.